Presented here are 20 T cell receptor beta chains from one specimen sequenced in a study of graft-versus-host responses after intestinal transplantation. Their antigen targets remain unknown. Profiling relied on immunoSEQ multiplex PCR, and the TCRdb table lists in-frame clones only, not all of them. The repertoire consists of about 120,000 clones, with 85% to 95% occurring once and the leading ten covering around 3.3%. Here the sequenced sample was unstimulated CD8+ T cells sorted from spleen or lymph node cells, taken before intestinal transplant. Source of these receptors: a human donor who received an intestinal transplant.

The J gene is TRBJ2-1, the V gene TRBV6-1; D may be TRBD2 (5 bases). Trimming removed 3 bases at V and 12 bases at J, with 18 bases between. This CDR3 comprises 14 residues. Germline lookup yields CDR1 MNHNS and CDR2 SASEGT. In DNA, the CDR3 is TGTGCCAGCAGTGAGGGAGTATACAATGATGGGCAGTTCTTC. The encoded protein is CASSEGVYNDGQFF.

This clone was counted a single time. The V call is TRBV13, the J call TRBJ2-7, with 14 bases matching TRBD2. After removal of 5 bases from V and 0 bases from J, the junction contained 6 bases not matched to a gene. The CDR3 is 17 residues long. From germline, CDR1 is PRHDT and CDR2 FYEKMQ (reference sequence). CDR3 coding DNA: TGTGCCAGCAGCCCTGGACTAGCGGGAGGAATCTCCTACGAGCAGTACTTC. It yields the protein CASSPGLAGGISYEQYF.

The chain joins TRBV13 to TRBJ2-7; possible D gene TRBD1, 5 bases. The CDR3 spans 15 residues. Trimming stripped 5 bases from V and 5 bases from J, with 19 bases between. Germline V gene lookup returns CDR1 PRHDT and CDR2 FYEKMQ (reference sequence). The CDR3 loop reads CASSLYGRGFNEQYF. Here the CDR3 DNA reads TGTGCCAGCAGCCTATACGGTAGGGGTTTCAACGAGCAGTACTTC.

V and J are TRBV4-1 and TRBJ2-1, with TRBD1 as a possible D gene (5 bases). The length of the CDR3 is 15 residues. CDR1 and CDR2 (germline): MGHRA, YSYEKL. Trimming cost V 0 bases and J 0 bases, with 6 bases left between them. The CDR3 region is CASSQEDNSYNEQFF. CDR3 DNA: TGCGCCAGCAGCCAAGAGGACAACTCCTACAATGAGCAGTTCTTC.

The rearrangement uses TRBV11-2 and TRBJ1-1; D not resolved. Germline V gene data show CDR1 as SGHAT and CDR2 as FQNNGV. Deletions cut 1 base from V and 1 base from J, with 13 bases between. CDR3 size: 16 residues. The CDR3 is CASSLGRSKKNTEAFF. CDR3 DNA sequence: TGTGCCAGCAGCTTAGGACGTTCGAAGAAGAACACTGAAGCTTTCTTT.

The V and J genes are TRBV19 and TRBJ1-1; tentative D call: TRBD1 (5 bases). The CDR3 totals 13 residues. The V end lost 5 bases, the J end lost 8 bases, and 15 bases lay between the germline ends. CDR1 LNHDA and CDR2 SQIVND come from the germline V gene (reference sequence). The CDR3 DNA follows: TGTGCCAGTAGTCTCCGGGGCGCTTACGAAGCTTTCTTT. As protein: CASSLRGAYEAFF.

V and J are TRBV19 and TRBJ1-4, with no clear D. The CDR3 length is 13 residues. Germline V CDR1 and CDR2: LNHDA, SQIVND (reference sequence). V dropped 6 bases and J dropped 7 bases, with 12 bases sitting between them. The DNA of the CDR3 is TGTGCCAGTAGCCCGCGAAGGCCTGAAAAACTGTTTTTT. Protein sequence: CASSPRRPEKLFF.

This clone was counted between two and nine times. This chain uses TRBV28 with TRBJ1-5; D gene unclear. The CDR3 extends over 13 amino acids. Germline V gives CDR1 MDHEN, CDR2 SYDVKM. V was pared by 3 bases and J by 0 bases, with 3 bases between. The CDR3 coding sequence is TGTGCCAGCAGTTTGCATAGCAATCAGCCCCAGCATTTT. It encodes CASSLHSNQPQHF.

This chain connects TRBV9 to TRBJ1-1, with D uncertain. The CDR3 totals 14 residues. Trimming removed 5 bases at V and 3 bases at J, with 14 bases between. From germline, CDR1 is SGDLS and CDR2 YYNGEE. CDR3 nucleotide sequence: TGTGCCAGCAGTCATAACACTCGGGACACTGAAGCTTTCTTT. It codes for CASSHNTRDTEAFF.

V gene TRBV7-2 combines with J gene TRBJ2-7; D possibly corresponds to TRBD1 (6 bases). This CDR3 comprises 14 residues. With 5 bases removed from V and 2 bases from J, the gap between germline ends came to 13 bases. Germline V gene data show CDR1 as SGHTA and CDR2 as FQGNSA. As DNA, the CDR3 is TGTGCCAGCAGCCCGGGACACCGCCCCTACGAGCAGTACTTC. This translates into CASSPGHRPYEQYF.

The chain is built from TRBV7-9 and TRBJ2-1, with D perhaps matching TRBD2 (6 bases). The CDR3 is 16 amino acids. V was shortened by 1 base and J by 8 bases, with 18 bases between the two germline ends. From germline, CDR1 is SEHNR and CDR2 FQNEAQ (reference sequence). The CDR3 DNA is TGTGCCAGCAGCTTAGAGTCGGCTAGCGATAGGGATGAGCAGTTCTTC. The encoded protein is CASSLESASDRDEQFF.

The chain joins TRBV5-6 to TRBJ2-7, with 9 bases aligning to TRBD2. Germline V CDR1 and CDR2: SGHDT, YYEEEE. The CDR3 is 15 residues long. J lost 3 bases, V lost 0 bases, and 4 bases had no gene match. This CDR3 is CASSLVREGLYEQYF. The CDR3 bases are TGTGCCAGCAGCTTGGTGCGGGAGGGCCTCTACGAGCAGTACTTC.

This clone was seen a handful of times. The chain recombines TRBV5-1 with TRBJ2-7; 7 nucleotides match TRBD1. This CDR3 spans 15 amino acids. The V gene's germline CDR1 is SGHRS and CDR2 YFSETQ. Trimming cost V 1 base and J 6 bases; bases outside gene matches: 10. The CDR3 loop reads CASSLNTGAFSEQYF. The CDR3 region has the DNA TGCGCCAGCAGCTTGAATACAGGGGCCTTCTCCGAGCAGTACTTC.

The CDR3 DNA reads TGTGCCAGCAGCTCCCACGGACAGGGGGATTCCTACGAGCAGTACTTC. Encoded protein: CASSSHGQGDSYEQYF. The chain has TRBV7-9 and TRBJ2-7, with 10 bases identical to TRBD1. V shed 4 bases and J 1 base; nucleotides not matched to a gene: 7. The CDR3 has 16 amino acids. In germline, CDR1 is SEHNR, CDR2 FQNEAQ (reference sequence).

This sequence joins TRBV5-1 and TRBJ2-3; D gene unclear. The CDR3 is made up of 16 amino acids. Germline assignment: CDR1 SGHRS and CDR2 YFSETQ. Deletions cut 0 bases from V and 0 bases from J, with 11 bases between. The CDR3 is CASSLDKPTSTDTQYF. The CDR3 nucleotides read TGCGCCAGCAGCTTGGATAAGCCTACTAGCACAGATACGCAGTATTTT.

The J gene is TRBJ2-7, the V gene TRBV4-1, with D unresolved. The V end was cut by 4 bases, the J end by 2 bases, with 12 bases between. From germline, CDR1 is MGHRA and CDR2 YSYEKL. The CDR3 contains 14 residues. The CDR3 DNA follows: TGCGCCAGCAGCCCCAAGGACGGTGCCTACGAGCAGTACTTC. The encoded protein is CASSPKDGAYEQYF.

This chain links TRBV5-1 with TRBJ2-7; D may be TRBD1 (6 bases). The CDR3 runs 17 residues. V lost 4 bases to trimming and J lost 3 bases, with 23 bases between them. The germline V gene has CDR1 SGHRS and CDR2 YFSETQ. As DNA, the CDR3 is TGCGCCAGCAGCGCGGACAGTACATTCCGGCGCCGCTACGAGCAGTACTTC. This gives the protein CASSADSTFRRRYEQYF.

The chain links TRBV2 to TRBJ2-7; D unclear. The CDR3 extends over 10 amino acids. Germline V lookup: CDR1 SNHLY, CDR2 FYNNEI. Trimming left V 10 bases short and J 5 bases short, with 9 bases between. In DNA, the CDR3 is TGTGCCAATTCCCGGGACGAGCAGTACTTC. Translating gives CANSRDEQYF.

The count of this clone is one. The chain combines TRBV6-5 with TRBJ2-7; 7 positions match TRBD1. This CDR3 spans 14 amino acids. With 5 bases clipped from V and 3 bases from J, the junction kept 7 bases outside the gene matches. The V gene's germline CDR1 is MNHEY and CDR2 SVGAGI. The CDR3 bases are TGTGCCAGCAGTGTTTTTGCAGGGGGCTACGAGCAGTACTTC. Its protein product is CASSVFAGGYEQYF.

V gene TRBV27 combines with J gene TRBJ2-3; D unclear. Germline values: CDR1 MNHEY, CDR2 SMNVEV (reference sequence). V was trimmed by 2 bases and J by 1 base, leaving 7 bases between them. The CDR3 is 14 amino acids. CDR3 region: CASSLMGGTDTQYF. The CDR3 bases are TGTGCCAGCAGTTTAATGGGCGGCACAGATACGCAGTATTTT.